The next 6 T cell receptor beta chains were all read from a single sample in a study of cytomegalovirus exposure and HLA in healthy donors. The PCR made use of 60 Vbeta and 13 Jbeta primers. Assay: immunoSEQ multiplex PCR; the TCRdb copy retains only in-frame clones and omits some. The table lists fewer than 200,000 clones, 75% to 90% of them singletons, with around 2.3% in the top ten. Sequencing input: PBMCs. The receptor set was obtained from a male donor in good health and CMV-seronegative.

The V call is TRBV10-3, the J call TRBJ1-5; D not certain. The CDR3 has 14 residues. Trimming took off 0 bases at V and 7 bases at J, with 10 bases between the two ends. CDR1 is ENHRY and CDR2 is SYGVKD in the germline V gene. CDR3 sequence: CAISESGVGQPQHF. The CDR3 region has the DNA TGTGCCATCAGTGAGTCCGGGGTTGGGCAGCCCCAGCATTTT.

The chain recombines TRBV5-1 with TRBJ1-6; a possible D gene is TRBD1 (6 bases). V lost 5 bases to trimming and J lost 5 bases, with 14 bases between them. Germline V gene data show CDR1 as SGHRS and CDR2 as YFSETQ. The CDR3 sequence is 15 residues long. CDR3 sequence: CASSAEQGNNSPLHF. CDR3 bases: TGCGCCAGCAGTGCAGAGCAGGGGAATAATTCACCCCTCCACTTT. The full variable domain, its missing parts supplied by reference TRBV5-1 and TRBJ1-6, is KAGVTQTPRYLIKTRGQQVTLSCSPISGHRSVSWYQQTPGQGLQFLFEYFSETQRNKGNFPGRFSGRQFSNSRSEMNVSTLELGDSALYLCASSAEQGNNSPLHFGNGTRLTVT.

This sequence joins TRBV5-6 and TRBJ2-7, with 8 bases lining up with TRBD2. V shed 3 bases, J shed 4 bases, and the junction held 6 bases outside the gene matches. Germline values: CDR1 SGHDT, CDR2 YYEEEE. CDR3 length equals 14 residues. The chain's CDR3 is CASSWYGTRYEQYF. CDR3 nucleotide sequence: TGTGCCAGCAGCTGGTACGGGACTAGGTACGAGCAGTACTTC.

This clone has only one observation. The gene calls are TRBV2 and TRBJ2-5; D might be TRBD1 (6 bases). The CDR3 is 16 residues long. Germline assignment: CDR1 SNHLY and CDR2 FYNNEI. Trimming pared 4 bases from V and 5 bases from J, leaving 20 bases between. CDR3 in DNA: TGTGCCAGCAGTGCCCGTCGGCAGGGGCGGGCGGAGACCCAGTACTTC. Residues: CASSARRQGRAETQYF. The complete variable domain, with remaining parts taken from reference TRBV2 and TRBJ2-5, reads EPEVTQTPSHQVTQMGQEVILRCVPISNHLYFYWYRQILGQKVEFLVSFYNNEISEKSEIFDDQFSVERPDGSNFTLKIRSTKLEDSAMYFCASSARRQGRAETQYFGPGTRLLVL.

The genes are TRBV5-4 and TRBJ1-2, with 11 positions matching TRBD1. The V gene end was trimmed by 5 bases and the J gene end by 0 bases; junction bases not matched to a gene: 3. CDR3 length: 15 amino acids. Germline CDR1 reads SGHNT; CDR2 reads YYREEE (reference sequence). CDR3 nucleotides: TGTGCCAGCAGAGGGGGACAGGGGGCTAACTATGGCTACACCTTC. Its protein is CASRGGQGANYGYTF.

This chain joins TRBV5-6 and TRBJ2-5; TRBD2 aligns across 7 bases. The germline V gene has CDR1 SGHDT and CDR2 YYEEEE. CDR3 length equals 11 residues. With 7 bases clipped from V and 11 bases from J, the junction kept 8 bases outside the gene matches. The CDR3 DNA follows: TGTGCCAGCGGGAGGGAGTACGGGCAGTACTTC. This encodes CASGREYGQYF.